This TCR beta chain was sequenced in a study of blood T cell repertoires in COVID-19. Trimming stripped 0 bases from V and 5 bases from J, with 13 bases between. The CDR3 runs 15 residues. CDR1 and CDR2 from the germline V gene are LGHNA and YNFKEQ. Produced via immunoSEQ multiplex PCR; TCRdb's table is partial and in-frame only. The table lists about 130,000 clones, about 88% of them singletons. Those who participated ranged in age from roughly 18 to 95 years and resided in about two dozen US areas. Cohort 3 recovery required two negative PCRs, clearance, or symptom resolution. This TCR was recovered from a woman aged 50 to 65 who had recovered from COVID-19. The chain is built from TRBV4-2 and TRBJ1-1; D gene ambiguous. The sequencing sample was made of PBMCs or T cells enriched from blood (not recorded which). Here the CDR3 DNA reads TGTGCCAGCAGCCAAGATAGGCGGGTGGCGACTGAAGCTTTCTTT. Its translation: CASSQDRRVATEAFF.